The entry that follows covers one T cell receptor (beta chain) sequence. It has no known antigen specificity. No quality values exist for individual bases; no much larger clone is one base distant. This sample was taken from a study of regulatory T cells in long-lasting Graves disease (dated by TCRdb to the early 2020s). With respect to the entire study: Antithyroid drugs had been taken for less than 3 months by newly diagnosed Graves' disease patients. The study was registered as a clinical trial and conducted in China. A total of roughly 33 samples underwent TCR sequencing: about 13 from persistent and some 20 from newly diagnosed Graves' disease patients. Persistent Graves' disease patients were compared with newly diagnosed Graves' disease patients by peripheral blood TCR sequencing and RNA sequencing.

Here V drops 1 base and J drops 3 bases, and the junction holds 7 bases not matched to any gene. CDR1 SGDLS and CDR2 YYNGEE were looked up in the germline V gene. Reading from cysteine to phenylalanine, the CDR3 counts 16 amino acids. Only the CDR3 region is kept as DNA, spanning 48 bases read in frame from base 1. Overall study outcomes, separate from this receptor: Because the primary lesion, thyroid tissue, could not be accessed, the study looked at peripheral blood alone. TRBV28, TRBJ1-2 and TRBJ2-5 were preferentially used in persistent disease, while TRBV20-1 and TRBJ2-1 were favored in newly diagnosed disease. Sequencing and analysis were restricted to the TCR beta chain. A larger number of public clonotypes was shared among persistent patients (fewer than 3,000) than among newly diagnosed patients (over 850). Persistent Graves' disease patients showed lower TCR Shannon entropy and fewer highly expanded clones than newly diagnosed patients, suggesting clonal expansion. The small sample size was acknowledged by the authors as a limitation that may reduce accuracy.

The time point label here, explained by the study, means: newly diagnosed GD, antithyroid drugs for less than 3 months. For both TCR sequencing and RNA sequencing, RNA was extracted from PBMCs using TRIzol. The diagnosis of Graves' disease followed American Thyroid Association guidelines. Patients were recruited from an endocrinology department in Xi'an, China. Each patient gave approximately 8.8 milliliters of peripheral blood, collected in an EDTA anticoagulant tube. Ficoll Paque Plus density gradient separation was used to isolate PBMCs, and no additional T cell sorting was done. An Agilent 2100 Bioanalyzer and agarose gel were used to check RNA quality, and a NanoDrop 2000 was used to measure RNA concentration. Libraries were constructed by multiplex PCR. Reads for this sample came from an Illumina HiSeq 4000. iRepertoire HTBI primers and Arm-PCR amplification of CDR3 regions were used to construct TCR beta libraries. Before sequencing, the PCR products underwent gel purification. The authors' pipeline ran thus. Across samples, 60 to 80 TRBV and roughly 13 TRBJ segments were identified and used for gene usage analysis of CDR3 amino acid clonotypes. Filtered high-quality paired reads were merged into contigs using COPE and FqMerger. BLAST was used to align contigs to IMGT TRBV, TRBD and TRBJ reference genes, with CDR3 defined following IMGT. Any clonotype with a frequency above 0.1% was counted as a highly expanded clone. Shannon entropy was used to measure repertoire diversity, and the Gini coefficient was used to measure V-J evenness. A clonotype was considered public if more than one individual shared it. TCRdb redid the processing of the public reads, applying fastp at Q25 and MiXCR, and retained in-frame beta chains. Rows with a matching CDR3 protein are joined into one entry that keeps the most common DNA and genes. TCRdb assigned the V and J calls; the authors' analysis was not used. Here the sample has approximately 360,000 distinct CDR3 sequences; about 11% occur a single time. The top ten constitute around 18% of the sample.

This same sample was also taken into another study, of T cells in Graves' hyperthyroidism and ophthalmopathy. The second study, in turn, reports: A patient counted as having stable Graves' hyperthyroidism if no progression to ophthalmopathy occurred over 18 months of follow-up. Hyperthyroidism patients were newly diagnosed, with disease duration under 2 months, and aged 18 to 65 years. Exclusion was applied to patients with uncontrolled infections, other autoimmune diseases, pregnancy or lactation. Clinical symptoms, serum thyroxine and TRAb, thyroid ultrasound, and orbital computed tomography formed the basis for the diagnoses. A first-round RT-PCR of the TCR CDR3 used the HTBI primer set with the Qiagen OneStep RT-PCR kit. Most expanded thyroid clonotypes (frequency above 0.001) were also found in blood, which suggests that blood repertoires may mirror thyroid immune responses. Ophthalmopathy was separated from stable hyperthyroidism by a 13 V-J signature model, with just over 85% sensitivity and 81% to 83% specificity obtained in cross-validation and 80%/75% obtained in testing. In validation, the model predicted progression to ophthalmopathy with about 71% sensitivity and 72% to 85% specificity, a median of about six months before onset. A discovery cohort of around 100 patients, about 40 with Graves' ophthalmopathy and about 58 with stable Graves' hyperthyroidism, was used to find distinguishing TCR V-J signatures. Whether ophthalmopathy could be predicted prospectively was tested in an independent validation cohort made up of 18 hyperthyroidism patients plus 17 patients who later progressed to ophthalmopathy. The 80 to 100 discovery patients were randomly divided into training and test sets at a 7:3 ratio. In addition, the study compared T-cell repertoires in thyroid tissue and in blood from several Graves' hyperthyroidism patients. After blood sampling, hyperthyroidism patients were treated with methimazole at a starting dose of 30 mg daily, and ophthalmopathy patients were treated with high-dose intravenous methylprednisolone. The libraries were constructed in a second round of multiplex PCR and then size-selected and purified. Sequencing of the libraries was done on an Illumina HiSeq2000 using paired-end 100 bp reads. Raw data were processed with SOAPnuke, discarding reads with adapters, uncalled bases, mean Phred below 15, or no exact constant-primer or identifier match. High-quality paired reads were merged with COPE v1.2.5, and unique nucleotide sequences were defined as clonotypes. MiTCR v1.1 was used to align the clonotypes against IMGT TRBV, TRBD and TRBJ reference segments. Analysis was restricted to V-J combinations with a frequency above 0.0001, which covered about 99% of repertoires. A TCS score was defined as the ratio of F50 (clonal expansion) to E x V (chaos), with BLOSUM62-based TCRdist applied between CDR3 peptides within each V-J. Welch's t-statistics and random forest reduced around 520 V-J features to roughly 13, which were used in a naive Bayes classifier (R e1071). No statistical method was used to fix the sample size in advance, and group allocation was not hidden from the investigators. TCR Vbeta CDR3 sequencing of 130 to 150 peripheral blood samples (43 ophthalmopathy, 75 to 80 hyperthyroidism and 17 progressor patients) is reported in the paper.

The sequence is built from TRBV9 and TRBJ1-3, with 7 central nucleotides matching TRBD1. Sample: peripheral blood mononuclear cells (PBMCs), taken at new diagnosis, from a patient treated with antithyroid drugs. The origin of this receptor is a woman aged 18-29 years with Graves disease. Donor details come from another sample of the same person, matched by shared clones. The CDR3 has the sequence CASSVFDRVYGNTIYF. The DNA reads TGTGCCAGCAGCGTATTCGACAGGGTTTATGGAAACACCATATATTTT.